Shown below are 30 T cell receptor beta chains from a single sample sequenced in a study of human T cells and chemical hapten exposure (dated by TCRdb to 2020 to 2022). Total RNA was isolated from unfractionated whole blood collected in Tempus Blood RNA tubes. Library preparation was by 5' RACE. The run used an Illumina MiSeq. TCRdb reworked the public reads: Q25 trimming with fastp, MiXCR clone assembly, productive beta chains retained. Entries are consolidated by CDR3 protein sequence, retaining the most common genes and DNA. Here the sample has about 110,000 distinct CDR3 sequences; around a fifth occur a single time. Together, the top ten hold 2.8% of the sample. The receptors shown here come from a human donor in good health.

The CDR3 protein is CASSYHDSFYGYTF. In DNA, the CDR3 is TGTGCCAGCAGTTACCACGACAGCTTTTATGGCTACACCTTC. The V gene is TRBV6-2 or TRBV6-3, the J gene TRBJ1-2, with D possibly being TRBD1 (5 bases). Germline V gene lookup returns CDR1 MNHEY and CDR2 SVGEGT. The germline V and J ends were trimmed by 2 bases and 5 bases, with 12 bases remaining between them. The CDR3 contains 14 residues.

This chain links TRBV7-2 with TRBJ1-5; D possibly corresponds to TRBD1 (6 bases). Germline V lookup: CDR1 SGHTA, CDR2 FQGNSA. The CDR3 totals 16 residues. Between the trimmed V and J ends, which lost 5 bases and 0 bases, there was a span of 14 bases. Here the CDR3 DNA reads TGTGCCAGCAGCCCCTCGTGGGGGGCTAGCAATCAGCCCCAGCATTTT. Amino acid sequence: CASSPSWGASNQPQHF.

The table lists this clonotype with many counts. The rearrangement uses TRBV6-2 or TRBV6-3 and TRBJ2-3, with D tentatively TRBD2 (6 bases). Germline V gene lookup returns CDR1 MNHEY and CDR2 SVGEGT. V lost 6 bases to trimming and J lost 5 bases, with 30 bases between them. There are 19 residues in the CDR3. CDR3 nucleotide sequence: TGTGCCAGCAGCACCTTTTCCCCCCACTATCCGGGACTCCGAGATACGCAGTATTTT. Translation gives CASSTFSPHYPGLRDTQYF.

The rearrangement links TRBV5-8 to TRBJ1-2; 7 nucleotides align to TRBD1. Trimming took 5 bases from V and 8 from J; bases not matched to a gene: 12. CDR3 length: 14 amino acids. Per the germline V gene, CDR1 is SGHTS and CDR2 is YDEGEE. CDR3 nucleotides: TGTGCCAGCAGTCTTCCGGGACAGCCAGGGGGCTACACCTTC. Amino acids: CASSLPGQPGGYTF.

This chain uses TRBV27 with TRBJ2-1; 10 bases match TRBD2. The V segment lost 4 bases and the J segment 10 bases; nucleotides outside the gene matches: 19. From germline, CDR1 is MNHEY and CDR2 SMNVEV (reference sequence). The CDR3 extends over 18 amino acids. Here the CDR3 reads CASSSPLIAGGPSSEQFF. CDR3 DNA sequence: TGTGCCAGCAGTTCACCCCTCATAGCGGGAGGCCCATCCTCAGAGCAGTTCTTC.

This chain connects TRBV20-1 to TRBJ1-1; tentatively, D is TRBD1 (5 bases). CDR3 size: 14 residues. Germline V gives CDR1 DFQATT, CDR2 SNEGSKA (reference sequence). Trimming removed 2 bases from V and 1 base from J, with 11 bases in between. The CDR3 protein is CSARPGGTNTEAFF. CDR3 DNA sequence: TGCAGTGCTAGACCCGGCGGGACGAACACTGAAGCTTTCTTT.

This clonotype was detected a few times. The gene calls are TRBV7-6 and TRBJ1-1; TRBD1 might be the D (5 bases). V lost 3 bases and J lost 4, with 9 bases in between. In germline, CDR1 is SGHVS, CDR2 FNYEAQ. This CDR3 spans 13 amino acids. CDR3 sequence reads: CASSLGGPTEAFF. The CDR3 nucleotides are TGTGCCAGCAGCTTGGGGGGTCCCACTGAAGCTTTCTTT.

This clonotype was recorded once. This sequence joins TRBV28 and TRBJ1-5; 7 nucleotides align to TRBD1. In germline, CDR1 is MDHEN, CDR2 SYDVKM. Germline trimming cut 8 bases from V and 3 bases from J; bases unmatched to any gene: 7. There are 14 residues in the CDR3. As DNA, the CDR3 is TGTGCCAGCGCCGGGACAGACTACAATCAGCCCCAGCATTTT. Its translation: CASAGTDYNQPQHF.

This clonotype was counted a single time. Sequence at one end of the junction differs from germline and may be a read error. The rearrangement uses TRBV7-2 and TRBJ2-1, with D hard to call. The length of the CDR3 is 12 residues. Germline CDR1 reads SGHTA; CDR2 reads FQGNSA. DNA of the CDR3: TGTGCCAGCAGCTCCCAGTACAGTGAGCAGTTCTTC. This encodes CASSSQYSEQFF.

This clonotype was detected a few times. This chain joins TRBV3-1 and TRBJ1-2; D is unresolved. Trimming left V 0 bases short and J 3 bases short, with 8 bases between. CDR1 and CDR2 from the germline V gene are LGHDT and YNNKEL (reference sequence). This CDR3 contains 14 residues. CDR3 region: CASSQDPVHYGYTF. The CDR3, as DNA: TGTGCCAGCAGCCAAGACCCAGTGCACTATGGCTACACCTTC.

The chain carries TRBV28 and TRBJ2-7; 9 positions agree with TRBD1. This CDR3 region has 15 residues. CDR1 is MDHEN and CDR2 is SYDVKM in the germline V gene. V trimming: 7 bases; J trimming: 5 bases; junction bases outside the gene matches: 12. Written as DNA, the CDR3 is TGTGCCAGCAAAATGGGGACAGGGATCACCCACGAGCAGTACTTC. Translated: CASKMGTGITHEQYF. Using reference TRBV28 and TRBJ2-7 for the parts outside the CDR3, the full variable domain is DVKVTQSSRYLVKRTGEKVFLECVQDMDHENMFWYRQDPGLGLRLIYFSYDVKMKEKGDIPEGYSVSREKKERFSLILESASTNQTSMYLCASKMGTGITHEQYFGPGTRLTVT.

This clonotype was detected a few times. This chain links TRBV5-1 with TRBJ1-1; 7 bases map to TRBD1. Germline CDR1 is SGHRS and CDR2 is YFSETQ. V was clipped by 3 bases and J by 5 bases; unmatched bases: 7. The CDR3 is made up of 14 amino acids. CDR3 loop: CASSSGDRSTEAFF. CDR3 DNA: TGCGCCAGCAGCTCCGGGGACAGATCAACTGAAGCTTTCTTT.

This chain links TRBV6-2 or TRBV6-3 with TRBJ2-5; D perhaps matches TRBD2 (6 bases). The CDR3 is made up of 15 amino acids. V was clipped by 2 bases and J by 5 bases, with 15 bases between them. Per germline, CDR1 MNHEY and CDR2 SVGEGT. CDR3 coding DNA: TGTGCCAGCAGTTACGGTGGTAGCGGATGGGAGACCCAGTACTTC. Protein: CASSYGGSGWETQYF.

This clonotype was seen a few times. The V gene is TRBV7-9, the J gene TRBJ1-1; TRBD1 might be the D (5 bases). Per germline, CDR1 SEHNR and CDR2 FQNEAQ (reference sequence). With 2 bases removed from V and 0 bases from J, the gap between germline ends came to 10 bases. The CDR3 is 15 amino acids. CDR3: CASSLQQGMNTEAFF. The CDR3 nucleotides read TGTGCCAGCAGCTTACAGCAGGGTATGAACACTGAAGCTTTCTTT. The whole variable domain, remainder taken from reference TRBV7-9 and TRBJ1-1, is DTGVSQNPRHKITKRGQNVTFRCDPISEHNRLYWYRQTLGQGPEFLTYFQNEAQLEKSRLLSDRFSAERPKGSFSTLEIQRTEQGDSAMYLCASSLQQGMNTEAFFGQGTRLTVV.

The chain uses TRBV27 and TRBJ2-7; tentative D call: TRBD1 (5 bases). The CDR3 has 12 amino acids. The germline V gene encodes CDR1 MNHEY and CDR2 SMNVEV (reference sequence). The V end lost 10 bases, the J end lost 5 bases, and 15 bases lay between the germline ends. CDR3 amino acids: CAIRTSVNEQYF. For the CDR3, the DNA is TGTGCCATCCGGACATCGGTGAACGAGCAGTACTTC.

The sample holds a few counts of this clonotype. V and J are TRBV9 and TRBJ1-2; the D gene is possibly TRBD1 (6 bases). Trimming took 0 bases from V and 0 from J, leaving 18 bases between them. This CDR3 contains 18 residues. Germline CDR1 reads SGDLS; CDR2 reads YYNGEE. The CDR3 bases are TGTGCCAGCAGCGTAGCTCGGACAGACCCATCTTCTAACTATGGCTACACCTTC. It codes for CASSVARTDPSSNYGYTF.

The chain carries TRBV20-1 and TRBJ2-3, with 9 bases fitting TRBD1. J lost 5 bases, V lost 1 base, and 10 bases had no gene match. Germline V gene data show CDR1 as DFQATT and CDR2 as SNEGSKA (reference sequence). The CDR3 covers 16 residues. The CDR3 nucleotides are TGCAGTGCTAGAGTCCCGGACAGGGGAGAGAGAGATACGCAGTATTTT. Its translation is CSARVPDRGERDTQYF.

The chain carries TRBV30 and TRBJ1-5; D might be TRBD1 (5 bases). The germline V gene has CDR1 GTSNPN and CDR2 SVGIG (reference sequence). CDR3 length: 14 amino acids. Trimming cost V 1 base and J 7 bases, with 14 bases left between them. The CDR3 sequence: CAWSAKGLRQPQHF. CDR3 DNA sequence: TGTGCCTGGAGTGCTAAGGGGCTAAGGCAGCCCCAGCATTTT.

This chain connects TRBV25-1 to TRBJ1-1; the D gene is possibly TRBD1 (5 bases). The CDR3 runs 14 residues. V was clipped by 8 bases and J by 1 base, with 14 bases between them. CDR1 and CDR2 from the germline V gene are MGHDK and SYGVNS. Here the CDR3 reads CASAPQGANTEAFF. In nucleotides, the CDR3 is TGTGCCAGCGCCCCGCAGGGTGCGAACACTGAAGCTTTCTTT.

With respect to this clonotype: One junction end does not reproduce the germline sequence, and a read error may be involved. The chain employs TRBV4-1 and TRBJ2-6; 10 nucleotides match TRBD1. From germline, CDR1 is MGHRA and CDR2 YSYEKL. CDR3 length: 18 amino acids. The CDR3 protein is CASSQDRDRGSGANVPTF. The DNA of the CDR3 is TGCGCCAGCAGCCAAGATAGGGACAGGGGATCTGGGGCCAACGTCCCGACTTTC.

This clonotype was seen a few times. The J gene is TRBJ1-6, the V gene TRBV28, with a weak D call TRBD1 (5 bases). CDR1 is MDHEN and CDR2 is SYDVKM in the germline V gene. Between the trimmed V and J ends, which lost 7 bases and 8 bases, there was a span of 12 bases. This CDR3 region has 13 residues. In DNA, the CDR3 is TGTGCCAGCAAACGGAGGGGAGATTCACCCCTCCACTTT. Protein product: CASKRRGDSPLHF.

V usage is TRBV18 and J usage is TRBJ1-1; 8 bases map to TRBD1. V gave up 5 bases and J gave up 5 bases; unmatched junction bases: 1. The CDR3 consists of 12 residues. Per germline, CDR1 KGHSH and CDR2 LQKENI. The CDR3 here is CASSRQGTEAFF. The CDR3 DNA is TGTGCCAGCTCAAGACAGGGGACTGAAGCTTTCTTT.

This clonotype was observed a few times. The V gene is TRBV2, the J gene TRBJ1-1; D is undetermined. The CDR3 loop spans 11 amino acids. Germline CDR1 SNHLY, CDR2 FYNNEI. The ends were cut back, 7 bases at V and 0 bases at J, with 3 bases in the middle. CDR3 coding DNA: TGTGCCAGCATCCTGAACACTGAAGCTTTCTTT. Residues: CASILNTEAFF.

This rearrangement joins TRBV7-3 to TRBJ2-3, with 13 bases aligning to TRBD2. CDR1 and CDR2 (germline): SGHTA, FQGTGA. V lost 1 base, J lost 3 bases, and 1 base stayed unmatched. The CDR3 covers 16 residues. CDR3 in amino acids: CASSLRTSGRTDTQYF. The CDR3 DNA is TGTGCCAGCAGCTTAAGGACTAGCGGGAGAACAGATACGCAGTATTTT.

This clonotype has a handful of counts. V gene TRBV9 combines with J gene TRBJ1-5; D is undetermined. V lost 0 bases and J lost 2, with 6 bases in between. From germline, CDR1 is SGDLS and CDR2 YYNGEE. There are 14 residues in the CDR3. The DNA of the CDR3 is TGTGCCAGCAGCGTAGGGACGGGCAATCAGCCCCAGCATTTT. Its translation is CASSVGTGNQPQHF.

The rearrangement links TRBV4-2 to TRBJ1-4, with TRBD1 matching over 7 bases. CDR1 is LGHNA, CDR2 YNFKEQ, per germline. V was clipped by 1 base and J by 2 bases; unmatched bases: 1. This CDR3 comprises 15 residues. The chain's CDR3 is CASSQGGGTNEKLFF. CDR3 sequence (DNA): TGTGCCAGCAGCCAAGGAGGGGGCACTAATGAAAAACTGTTTTTT.

V gene TRBV29-1 combines with J gene TRBJ2-3, with 8 nucleotides matching TRBD2. The CDR3 covers 13 residues. Germline trimming cut 7 bases from V and 2 bases from J; bases unmatched to any gene: 5. CDR1 is SQVTM and CDR2 is ANQGSEA in the germline V gene. The CDR3 DNA reads TGCAGCGCACGACTAGCGAACACAGATACGCAGTATTTT. Translated, it gives CSARLANTDTQYF.

V is TRBV29-1 and J is TRBJ2-1; D is ambiguous. V was trimmed by 7 bases and J by 9 bases, leaving 16 bases between them. Germline V gives CDR1 SQVTM, CDR2 ANQGSEA. CDR3 length: 12 residues. In DNA, the CDR3 is TGCAGCGGCGACCCACCAGCCCGTGAGCAGTTCTTC. Its protein is CSGDPPAREQFF.

This clonotype has a handful of counts. The chain joins TRBV30 to TRBJ1-3; no clear D. Trimming pared 2 bases from V and 4 bases from J, leaving 9 bases between. The germline V gene encodes CDR1 GTSNPN and CDR2 SVGIG (reference sequence). The CDR3 totals 13 residues. The CDR3 is CAWSPGPGNTIYF. CDR3 nucleotide sequence: TGTGCCTGGAGTCCTGGCCCAGGAAACACCATATATTTT.

This clonotype occurred a few times. The CDR3 nucleotides read TGTGCCAGCTCACCCAACCTCGCGGGAGGCTCCGAGACCCAGTACTTC. Translating it yields CASSPNLAGGSETQYF. This chain joins TRBV18 and TRBJ2-5; 8 bases agree with TRBD2. J gave up 5 bases and V 3 bases, and 11 bases lay outside the gene matches. This CDR3 spans 16 amino acids. CDR1 and CDR2 (germline): KGHSH, LQKENI.